This entry lists 15 T cell receptor beta chains sequenced from one sample in a study of technical replicates of blood from several donors (dated by TCRdb to 2016 to 2017). The library was obtained by the immunoSEQ multiplex PCR assay. In TCRdb, the immuneACCESS table is reduced to in-frame sequences with V and J assigned. These tables do not hold every clone; where another copy was compared, an unresolved V gene accounts for under half, and the others remain unexplained. Here the sample has about 67,000 clones; 98% occur a single time. The ten largest clones take up around 0.16% of the sample. The sequenced sample was T cells isolated from PBMCs. These receptors all stem from a human donor in good health.

The V call is TRBV19, the J call TRBJ2-4; D is possibly TRBD1 (6 bases). The CDR3 consists of 18 residues. The V end was cut by 3 bases, the J end by 1 base, with 19 bases between. The V gene's germline CDR1 is LNHDA and CDR2 SQIVND (reference sequence). CDR3 amino acids: CASSIGQGLGRAKNIQYF. Here the CDR3 DNA reads TGTGCCAGTAGTATTGGGCAGGGGTTGGGAAGGGCCAAAAACATTCAGTACTTC.

This chain joins TRBV6-5 and TRBJ1-2; D is perhaps TRBD1 (5 bases). The CDR3 is made up of 13 amino acids. V was clipped by 6 bases and J by 7 bases, with 15 bases between them. CDR1 is MNHEY and CDR2 is SVGAGI in the germline V gene. CDR3 sequence: CASRWGGVGGYTF. The CDR3 DNA reads as TGTGCCAGCAGGTGGGGAGGGGTTGGTGGCTACACCTTC.

The chain uses TRBV27 and TRBJ2-7, with a tentative D call TRBD1 (6 bases). This CDR3 spans 13 amino acids. Germline values: CDR1 MNHEY, CDR2 SMNVEV (reference sequence). V was clipped by 2 bases and J by 3 bases, with 8 bases between them. The CDR3 DNA reads as TGTGCCAGCAGTTTAGGGGACAACTACGAGCAGTACTTC. Its translation: CASSLGDNYEQYF.

This chain links TRBV5-1 with TRBJ1-3, with D possibly TRBD1 on 6 matching bases. Germline V gene data show CDR1 as SGHRS and CDR2 as YFSETQ. Trimming pared 4 bases from V and 4 bases from J, leaving 12 bases between. This CDR3 region has 14 residues. Here the CDR3 reads CASSLTGIGNTIYF. In nucleotides, the CDR3 is TGCGCCAGCAGCCTTACAGGGATAGGAAACACCATATATTTT. The full variable domain, rest sourced from reference TRBV5-1 and TRBJ1-3, is KAGVTQTPRYLIKTRGQQVTLSCSPISGHRSVSWYQQTPGQGLQFLFEYFSETQRNKGNFPGRFSGRQFSNSRSEMNVSTLELGDSALYLCASSLTGIGNTIYFGEGSWLTVV.

This chain links TRBV27 with TRBJ2-2; D not resolved. The CDR3 loop spans 15 amino acids. V shed 0 bases and J shed 1 base, with 6 bases lying between them. Germline V lookup: CDR1 MNHEY, CDR2 SMNVEV (reference sequence). This chain's CDR3 is CASSLSAGNTGELFF. The CDR3 DNA sequence: TGTGCCAGCAGTTTATCGGCAGGGAACACCGGGGAGCTGTTTTTT.

V gene TRBV27 combines with J gene TRBJ1-1; D is possibly TRBD1 (6 bases). V was cut by 4 bases and J by 3 bases, with 9 bases left in between. This CDR3 has 13 amino acids. Germline values: CDR1 MNHEY, CDR2 SMNVEV (reference sequence). The CDR3 loop reads CASSSTGYTEAFF. For the CDR3, the DNA is TGTGCCAGCAGTTCTACAGGGTACACTGAAGCTTTCTTT.

The chain has TRBV6-6 and TRBJ2-7, with D perhaps TRBD1 (5 bases). This CDR3 spans 15 amino acids. Germline lookup yields CDR1 MNHNY and CDR2 SVGAGI (reference sequence). V was pared by 5 bases and J by 5 bases, with 19 bases between. The DNA of the CDR3 is TGTGCCAGCAGTACCCGACAGTTTTCGGCGGACGAGCAGTACTTC. Its protein is CASSTRQFSADEQYF.

DNA for the CDR3: TGTGCCATCAGTGGAAATCTAGACTTCCAAGAGACCCAGTACTTC. Its translation is CAISGNLDFQETQYF. This sequence joins TRBV10-3 and TRBJ2-5; the D is unclear. From germline, CDR1 is ENHRY and CDR2 SYGVKD. This CDR3 has 15 amino acids. The ends were cut back, 4 bases at V and 1 base at J, with 13 bases in the middle.

The genes are TRBV2 and TRBJ2-7; the D gene is possibly TRBD2 (5 bases). Trimming pared 8 bases from V and 0 bases from J, leaving 11 bases between. Per the germline V gene, CDR1 is SNHLY and CDR2 is FYNNEI. This CDR3 has 13 residues. CDR3 protein: CASGLADSYEQYF. The CDR3, as DNA: TGTGCCAGCGGGCTAGCAGACTCCTACGAGCAGTACTTC.

The chain carries TRBV5-1 and TRBJ2-7, with 8 bases identical to TRBD1. CDR1 is SGHRS and CDR2 is YFSETQ in the germline V gene. This CDR3 comprises 14 residues. V lost 4 bases, J lost 6 bases, and 9 bases stayed unmatched. CDR3 region: CASSVGQAFAEQYF. The DNA for the CDR3 is TGCGCCAGCAGCGTGGGACAGGCCTTCGCCGAGCAGTACTTC. Full variable domain (outside the CDR3, taken from reference TRBV5-1 and TRBJ2-7): KAGVTQTPRYLIKTRGQQVTLSCSPISGHRSVSWYQQTPGQGLQFLFEYFSETQRNKGNFPGRFSGRQFSNSRSEMNVSTLELGDSALYLCASSVGQAFAEQYFGPGTRLTVT.

This chain links TRBV6-6 with TRBJ1-1, with D possibly TRBD1 on 6 matching bases. V gave up 4 bases and J gave up 2 bases, with 11 bases separating them. The CDR3 is 14 amino acids. CDR1 and CDR2 (germline): MNHNY, SVGAGI (reference sequence). The CDR3, as DNA: TGTGCCAGCAGTTCTGAGGACAGAAACACTGAAGCTTTCTTT. It encodes CASSSEDRNTEAFF.

The V and J genes are TRBV7-3 and TRBJ2-5, with D maybe TRBD2 (6 bases). The CDR3 covers 13 residues. Germline CDR1 is SGHTA and CDR2 is FQGTGA. Trimming stripped 5 bases from V and 4 bases from J, with 11 bases between. As DNA, the CDR3 is TGTGCCAGCAGCCCCCTCGGGGGAGAGACCCAGTACTTC. This translates into CASSPLGGETQYF.

This clone appeared once. CDR3 DNA sequence: TGTGCCTGGAGTACCTCCGGGGGTGCCTACAATGAGCAGTTCTTC. Its translation: CAWSTSGGAYNEQFF. This chain uses TRBV30 with TRBJ2-1, with a tentative D call TRBD2 (6 bases). Trimming stripped 2 bases from V and 2 bases from J, with 13 bases between. Germline loops: CDR1 GTSNPN, CDR2 SVGIG (reference sequence). This CDR3 contains 15 residues.

The V and J genes are TRBV7-6 and TRBJ1-1, with a tentative D call TRBD1 (5 bases). Germline V gene sequence: CDR1 SGHVS, CDR2 FNYEAQ. The germline V and J ends were trimmed by 5 bases and 7 bases, with 17 bases remaining between them. There are 14 residues in the CDR3. CDR3 nucleotides: TGTGCCAGCAGCCTACAGGAGACCCACTTTGAAGCTTTCTTT. The encoded protein is CASSLQETHFEAFF.

The V and J genes are TRBV19 and TRBJ2-2; 7 bases fit TRBD2. V gave up 3 bases and J gave up 4 bases; unmatched junction bases: 5. Germline V gives CDR1 LNHDA, CDR2 SQIVND (reference sequence). CDR3 length equals 15 residues. The DNA of the CDR3 is TGTGCCAGTAGTATTAGGCTAGCGGCCACCGGGGAGCTGTTTTTT. Translated, it gives CASSIRLAATGELFF.